This TCR beta chain was retrieved from a study of blood T cells in healthy people across ages. Overall study findings and caveats: More naive CD4+ cells and higher diversity marked long-lived donors relative to aged donors.

A J-beta primer mix and a sample-barcoded 5' primer were used in a second PCR of about 7 to 12 cycles. MiXCR, applied by TCRdb to the 5' RACE reads, yields one record per CDR3 protein. The repertoire holds 550,000 to 600,000 distinct CDR3 sequences, with 25% to 30% as singletons. Germline assignment: CDR1 ENHRY and CDR2 SYGVKD. This CDR3 comprises 11 residues. As for this clonotype: Its matching antigen is unknown.

The TCR comes from a woman aged 70-85 years in good health. Source material: blood. The chain uses TRBV10-3 and TRBJ2-5; D is undetermined. TRBJ2-1 explains the end of the DNA better; the J call may be wrong. The CDR3, as DNA: TGTGCCATCAGTCAGGTGGATGAGCAGTTCTTC. Its protein product is CAISQVDEQFF.